The 13 T cell receptor beta chains presented below share a single source sample, sequenced in a study of T cells in Graves' hyperthyroidism and ophthalmopathy. RNA transcripts yielded amplified TCR beta CDR3 regions. TCR CDR3 underwent first-round RT-PCR with the HTBI primer set. MiXCR, run by TCRdb on the multiplex PCR reads, gives a single entry per CDR3 protein. Among about 520,000 distinct CDR3 sequences listed, around 22% were seen once. The sequencing sample was made of blood. The receptor set was obtained from a woman aged 25 to 45 with Graves' ophthalmopathy.

This clonotype was picked up many times. This chain uses TRBV12-3 or TRBV12-4 with TRBJ1-5; D unclear. The CDR3 sequence is 16 residues long. The germline V and J ends were trimmed by 5 bases and 4 bases, with 18 bases remaining between them. The CDR3 DNA follows: TGTGCCAGCAGTCCGCAACCGGTATCCGAAAATCAGCCCCAGCATTTT. Translation: CASSPQPVSENQPQHF.

The CDR3 region is CATSGSREGKVNTEAFF. The CDR3 coding sequence is TGTGCCACCAGTGGCAGCCGGGAGGGGAAGGTGAACACTGAAGCTTTCTTT. The V and J genes are TRBV24-1 and TRBJ1-1; TRBD1 is a possible D gene (5 bases). In germline, CDR1 is KGHDR, CDR2 SFDVKD. Trimming cost V 5 bases and J 0 bases, with 18 bases left between them. The CDR3 loop spans 17 amino acids.

The rearrangement joins TRBV6-1 to TRBJ2-7; D possibly uses TRBD1 or TRBD2 (5 bases each). The CDR3 covers 13 residues. Germline V gene data show CDR1 as MNHNS and CDR2 as SASEGT. Trimming took 8 bases from V and 2 from J, leaving 13 bases between them. CDR3 amino acids: CASEGTSAYEQYF. The CDR3 DNA reads TGTGCCAGCGAAGGGACGAGCGCCTACGAGCAGTACTTC.

The chain carries TRBV18 and TRBJ2-7; D unresolved. The CDR3 is 14 residues long. The germline gives CDR1 KGHSH, CDR2 LQKENI. V dropped 5 bases and J dropped 1 base, with 12 bases sitting between them. The chain's CDR3 is CASSSYGGSYEQYF. The CDR3 region has the DNA TGTGCCAGCTCAAGTTATGGCGGTTCCTACGAGCAGTACTTC.

In its sample, this clonotype was seen many times. This rearrangement joins TRBV6-2 or TRBV6-3 to TRBJ2-6; D remains ambiguous. This CDR3 comprises 15 residues. The germline V gene encodes CDR1 MNHEY and CDR2 SVGEGT. Trimming removed 5 bases at V and 6 bases at J, with 14 bases between. The CDR3 here is CASSPPGPPANVLTF. CDR3 nucleotides: TGTGCCAGCAGTCCCCCGGGCCCCCCGGCCAACGTCCTGACTTTC.

Many counts were recorded for this clonotype. The chain uses TRBV10-3 and TRBJ2-4, with a weak D call TRBD2 (5 bases). Germline V CDR1 and CDR2: ENHRY, SYGVKD. The length of the CDR3 is 14 residues. The germline V and J ends were trimmed by 4 bases and 3 bases, with 10 bases remaining between them. The CDR3 is CAISGVEDKNIQYF. Written as DNA, the CDR3 is TGTGCCATCAGTGGAGTGGAGGACAAAAACATTCAGTACTTC.

This clonotype came up many times. The genes are TRBV9 and TRBJ2-5; possible D gene TRBD2, 5 bases. The CDR3 is 15 amino acids. Between the trimmed V and J ends, which lost 4 bases and 5 bases, there was a span of 18 bases. Germline V gene data show CDR1 as SGDLS and CDR2 as YYNGEE. The CDR3 spells CASSPGLLASETQYF. The CDR3 bases are TGTGCCAGCAGCCCCGGCCTTCTAGCTAGTGAGACCCAGTACTTC.

This sequence joins TRBV12-3 or TRBV12-4 and TRBJ2-5; 7 positions match TRBD2. This CDR3 contains 15 residues. With 3 bases clipped from V and 4 bases from J, the junction kept 8 bases outside the gene matches. This CDR3 is CASSFRGGTSETQYF. The CDR3 nucleotides read TGTGCCAGCAGTTTCCGCGGGGGAACTTCAGAGACCCAGTACTTC.

This clonotype showed up many times. The chain has TRBV25-1 and TRBJ2-7, with D perhaps matching TRBD2 (5 bases). The CDR3 is made up of 15 amino acids. Germline CDR1 is MGHDK and CDR2 is SYGVNS. Trimming took 3 bases from V and 0 from J, leaving 12 bases between them. CDR3 DNA sequence: TGTGCCAGCAGTGATGAGGGCTTCCTCTCCTACGAGCAGTACTTC. Its translation: CASSDEGFLSYEQYF.

The rearrangement links TRBV6-1 to TRBJ2-7; D perhaps matches TRBD2 (5 bases). V was trimmed by 0 bases and J by 0 bases, leaving 9 bases between them. The CDR3 spans 15 residues. Germline CDR1 is MNHNS and CDR2 is SASEGT. CDR3 protein: CASSEARAVSYEQYF. CDR3 in DNA: TGTGCCAGCAGTGAAGCGCGGGCGGTCTCCTACGAGCAGTACTTC.

In this sample, this clonotype turned up many times. The chain employs TRBV19 and TRBJ2-7, with unresolved D. Germline V gives CDR1 LNHDA, CDR2 SQIVND (reference sequence). This CDR3 is built from 13 residues. Trimming took 1 base from V and 2 from J, leaving 6 bases between them. The CDR3: CASSIGRPYEQYF. The DNA of the CDR3 is TGTGCCAGTAGTATAGGAAGGCCCTACGAGCAGTACTTC.

This clonotype appeared once. The chain employs TRBV28 and TRBJ1-5; 8 bases agree with TRBD1. This CDR3 region has 16 residues. CDR1 and CDR2 (germline): MDHEN, SYDVKM. J lost 1 base, V lost 6 bases, and 8 bases had no gene match. CDR3: CASSYGQGISNQPQHF. For the CDR3, the DNA is TGTGCCAGCAGCTACGGACAGGGCATAAGCAATCAGCCCCAGCATTTT.

This sequence joins TRBV5-1 and TRBJ2-7; possible D gene TRBD1, 6 bases. The CDR3 loop spans 15 amino acids. Germline loops: CDR1 SGHRS, CDR2 YFSETQ. Trimming left V 1 base short and J 1 base short, with 12 bases between. The CDR3 loop is CASSLKGQPSYEQYF. CDR3 coding DNA: TGCGCCAGCAGCTTGAAGGGACAACCGTCCTACGAGCAGTACTTC.